Reported below is one TCR beta chain. This sample stems from a study of cytomegalovirus exposure and HLA in healthy donors. Profiling relied on immunoSEQ multiplex PCR, and the TCRdb table lists in-frame clones only, not all of them. In the table there are under 70,000 clones, roughly 90% of which are singletons. The sample was PBMCs. The TCR was taken from a woman under 30 in good health and CMV-seronegative.

The CDR3 DNA reads TGTGCCAGCAGCTTGGGACTAGTCAATGAGCAGTTCTTC. Its protein is CASSLGLVNEQFF. The rearrangement joins TRBV5-4 to TRBJ2-1; tentatively, D is TRBD2 (6 bases). This CDR3 has 13 residues. Germline-derived CDR1 and CDR2 are SGHNT and YYREEE (reference sequence). V was shortened by 0 bases and J by 6 bases, with 7 bases between the two germline ends.